This T cell receptor (beta chain) was documented in a study of blood T cell repertoires in COVID-19. Study context: Researchers got acute and convalescent COVID-19 samples from the United States, Italy and Spain.

V shed 7 bases and J 6 bases; nucleotides not matched to a gene: 10. The CDR3 has 14 amino acids. Germline values: CDR1 SEHNR, CDR2 FQNEAQ (reference sequence). Per the study methods: Amplification of reference gene primers provided the estimated nucleated cell counts. Sequencing used immunoSEQ multiplex PCR; TCRdb keeps in-frame clones, though not all of them. D and trimming come from the DNA, and the V and J calls and clone size come from that table. The data contain roughly 80,000 clones, less than 85% of them singletons. The sequenced sample was peripheral blood. This receptor was identified in a man in his 70s with active or convalescent COVID-19. This chain connects TRBV7-9 to TRBJ2-3; TRBD1 aligns across 7 bases. In DNA, the CDR3 is TGTGCCAGCACCCGACAGGGCTTTGTGGATACGCAGTATTTT. It yields the protein CASTRQGFVDTQYF.